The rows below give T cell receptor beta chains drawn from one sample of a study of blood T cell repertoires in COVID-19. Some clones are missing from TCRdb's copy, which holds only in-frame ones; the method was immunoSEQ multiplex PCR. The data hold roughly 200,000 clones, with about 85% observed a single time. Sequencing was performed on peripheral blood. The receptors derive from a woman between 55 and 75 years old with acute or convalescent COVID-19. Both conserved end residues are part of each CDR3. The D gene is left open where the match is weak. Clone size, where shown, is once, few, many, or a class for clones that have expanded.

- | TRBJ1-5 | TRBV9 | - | CASSNAAAGGEPQHF | TGTGCCAGCAGCAATGCGGCGGCAGGAGGCGAGCCCCAGCATTTT
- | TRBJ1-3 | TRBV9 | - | CASSVMSSGNTIYF | TGTGCCAGCAGCGTAATGAGCTCTGGAAACACCATATATTTT
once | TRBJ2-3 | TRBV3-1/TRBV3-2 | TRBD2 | CASSLGTSGDTQYF | TGTGCCAGCAGCCTCGGGACTAGCGGAGATACGCAGTATTTT
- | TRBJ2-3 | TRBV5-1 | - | CASSLSGSSTDTQYF | TGCGCCAGCAGCTTATCGGGTTCTAGCACAGATACGCAGTATTTT
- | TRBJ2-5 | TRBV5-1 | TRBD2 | CASSRQWGGQETQYF | TGCGCCAGCAGCCGGCAGTGGGGGGGTCAAGAGACCCAGTACTTC
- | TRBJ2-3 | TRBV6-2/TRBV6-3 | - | CASSSWRDQEDTQYF | TGTGCCAGCAGCAGCTGGCGGGACCAGGAAGATACGCAGTATTTT
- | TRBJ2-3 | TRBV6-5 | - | CASSYFGTSTDTQYF | TGTGCCAGCAGTTACTTTGGTACTAGCACAGATACGCAGTATTTT
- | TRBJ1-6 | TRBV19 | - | CASSIDRVQGSPLHF | TGTGCCAGTAGTATAGACAGGGTGCAAGGTTCACCCCTCCACTTT
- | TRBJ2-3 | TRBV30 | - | CAWSVQGIGTQYF | TGTGCCTGGAGTGTACAGGGTATAGGTACGCAGTATTTT
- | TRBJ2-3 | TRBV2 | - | CASPTQGSTDTQYF | TGTGCCAGCCCCACACAGGGTAGCACAGATACGCAGTATTTT
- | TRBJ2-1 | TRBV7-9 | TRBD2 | CASSTLDTGGSNEQFF | TGTGCCAGCAGTACGCTAGATACGGGAGGGTCCAATGAGCAGTTCTTC
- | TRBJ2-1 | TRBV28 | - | CASRGFEGSYNEQFF | TGTGCCAGCAGGGGGTTCGAGGGCTCCTACAATGAGCAGTTCTTC
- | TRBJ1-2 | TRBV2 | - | CASSEAKEVSPNNYGYTF | TGTGCCAGCAGTGAAGCGAAGGAGGTCAGCCCAAATAACTATGGCTACACCTTC
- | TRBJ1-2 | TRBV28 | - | CASSLSVNYGYTF | TGTGCCAGCAGTTTATCAGTGAACTATGGCTACACCTTC
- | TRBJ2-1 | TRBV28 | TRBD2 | CASSLGASGSFYNEQFF | TGTGCCAGCAGTTTGGGCGCTAGCGGATCCTTCTACAATGAGCAGTTCTTC
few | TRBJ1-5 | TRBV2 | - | CASSVSGYNQPQHF | TGTGCCAGCAGTGTTTCAGGATATAATCAGCCCCAGCATTTT
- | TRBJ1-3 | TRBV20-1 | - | CSASSTASGNTIYF | TGCAGTGCTAGTTCGACAGCCTCTGGAAACACCATATATTTT
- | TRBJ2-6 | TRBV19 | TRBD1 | CASTPGTAPPGANVLTF | TGTGCCAGTACTCCCGGGACAGCCCCCCCAGGGGCCAACGTCCTGACTTTC
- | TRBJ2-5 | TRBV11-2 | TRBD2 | CASSLTGTSGRQETQYF | TGTGCCAGCAGCTTAACCGGGACTAGCGGACGTCAAGAGACCCAGTACTTC
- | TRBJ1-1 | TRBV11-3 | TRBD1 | CASSPGQGVAFF | TGTGCCAGCAGCCCCGGACAGGGAGTGGCTTTCTTT
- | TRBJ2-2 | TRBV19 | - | CASSIGTDITGELFF | TGTGCCAGTAGTATAGGGACAGATATAACCGGGGAGCTGTTTTTT
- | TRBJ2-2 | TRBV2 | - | CASSALGRGGELFF | TGTGCCAGCAGTGCCCTGGGTAGGGGCGGGGAGCTGTTTTTT
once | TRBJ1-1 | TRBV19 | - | CASSTTPGTEAFF | TGTGCCAGTAGTACCACTCCCGGTACTGAAGCTTTCTTT
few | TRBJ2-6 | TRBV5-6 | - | CASRAVSSGANVLTF | TGTGCCAGCAGGGCCGTAAGCTCTGGGGCCAACGTCCTGACTTTC
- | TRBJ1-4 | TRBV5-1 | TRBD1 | CASSLGTGGSEKLFF | TGCGCCAGCAGCTTGGGGACAGGGGGAAGTGAAAAACTGTTTTTT
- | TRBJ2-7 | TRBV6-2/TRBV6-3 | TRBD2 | CASRPGLAYEQYF | TGTGCCAGCAGGCCTGGACTAGCCTACGAGCAGTACTTC
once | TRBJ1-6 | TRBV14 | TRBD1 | CASSQVWGQYNSPLHF | TGTGCCAGCAGCCAAGTTTGGGGACAGTATAATTCACCCCTCCACTTT
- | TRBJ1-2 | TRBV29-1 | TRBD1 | CSVEPGQADYGYTF | TGCAGCGTTGAACCCGGACAGGCTGACTATGGCTACACCTTC
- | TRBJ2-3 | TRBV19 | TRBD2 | CASSIALAGDTQYF | TGTGCCAGTAGTATAGCCCTAGCGGGAGATACGCAGTATTTT
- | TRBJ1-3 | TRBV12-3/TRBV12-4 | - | CASSLRDTIYF | TGTGCCAGCAGTTTGAGGGACACCATATATTTT
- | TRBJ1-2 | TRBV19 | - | CASSILGAPANYGYTF | TGTGCCAGTAGTATACTTGGGGCCCCAGCTAACTATGGCTACACCTTC
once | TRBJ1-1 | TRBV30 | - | CAWSVRRDTEAFF | TGTGCCTGGAGTGTAAGGAGGGACACTGAAGCTTTCTTT
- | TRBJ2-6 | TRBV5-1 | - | CASAKGGFSGANVLTF | TGCGCCAGCGCCAAAGGCGGATTCTCTGGGGCCAACGTCCTGACTTTC
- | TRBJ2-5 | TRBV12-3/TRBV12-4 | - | CASTRRQETQYF | TGTGCCAGCACCCGGCGGCAAGAGACCCAGTACTTC
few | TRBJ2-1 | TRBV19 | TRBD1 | CASSMVGRGLYNEQFF | TGTGCCAGTAGTATGGTTGGCAGGGGGCTGTACAATGAGCAGTTCTTC
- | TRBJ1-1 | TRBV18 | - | CASSPRVREAGPSAFF | TGTGCCAGCTCACCACGCGTCAGGGAGGCAGGGCCGTCTGCTTTCTTT
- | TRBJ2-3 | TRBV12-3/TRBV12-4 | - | CASSLGAGDAQYF | TGTGCCAGCAGTTTGGGGGCAGGAGATGCGCAGTATTTT
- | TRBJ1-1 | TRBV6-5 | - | CASSSGTHDTEAFF | TGTGCCAGCAGTTCCGGGACTCACGACACTGAAGCTTTCTTT
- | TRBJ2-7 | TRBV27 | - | CASKLQVIGPYEQYF | TGTGCCAGCAAACTACAGGTTATTGGCCCCTACGAGCAGTACTTC
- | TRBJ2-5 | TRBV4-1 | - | CASSQGADSWGGETQYF | TGCGCCAGCAGCCAGGGAGCGGACAGCTGGGGCGGAGAGACCCAGTACTTC
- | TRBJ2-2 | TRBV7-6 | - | CASSLAPRGNHLANTGELFF | TGTGCCAGCAGCTTAGCTCCGCGAGGTAACCATCTCGCGAACACCGGGGAGCTGTTTTTT
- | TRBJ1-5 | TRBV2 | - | CASRDNYSNQPQHF | TGTGCCAGCAGGGACAACTATAGCAATCAGCCCCAGCATTTT
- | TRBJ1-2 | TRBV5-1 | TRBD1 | CASSPWTGGYTF | TGCGCCAGCAGCCCTTGGACAGGCGGCTACACCTTC
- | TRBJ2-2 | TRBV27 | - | CASSFGGALAGELFF | TGTGCCAGCAGTTTTGGGGGGGCGTTAGCCGGGGAGCTGTTTTTT
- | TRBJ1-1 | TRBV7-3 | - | CASSLFGQNTEAFF | TGTGCCAGCAGCTTATTTGGACAGAACACTGAAGCTTTCTTT
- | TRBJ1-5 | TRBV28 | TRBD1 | CASSRQGRGQPQHF | TGTGCCAGCAGTAGACAGGGAAGGGGTCAGCCCCAGCATTTT
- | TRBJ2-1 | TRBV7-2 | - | CASSSTPNEQFF | TGTGCCAGCAGCTCGACTCCCAATGAGCAGTTCTTC
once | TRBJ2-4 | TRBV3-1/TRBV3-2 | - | CASSLAGGRSAKNIQYF | TGTGCCAGCAGCCTCGCAGGGGGGAGGTCGGCCAAAAACATTCAGTACTTC
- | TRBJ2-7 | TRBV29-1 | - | CSGTGGGEQYF | TGCAGCGGGACAGGTGGGGGGGAGCAGTACTTC
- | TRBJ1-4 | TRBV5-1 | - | CASAPGRGNEKLFF | TGCGCCAGCGCCCCAGGGCGGGGAAATGAAAAACTGTTTTTT
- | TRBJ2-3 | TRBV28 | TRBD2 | CASSFRLAGADTQYF | TGTGCCAGCAGTTTCCGACTAGCGGGAGCAGATACGCAGTATTTT
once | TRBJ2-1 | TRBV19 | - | CASTYRVGSSYNEQFF | TGTGCCAGTACTTACAGGGTGGGCAGTTCCTACAATGAGCAGTTCTTC
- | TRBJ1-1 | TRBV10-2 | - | CASSEQERTEAFF | TGCGCCAGCAGTGAACAGGAGCGCACTGAAGCTTTCTTT
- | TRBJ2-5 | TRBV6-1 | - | CASSERPAAQYF | TGTGCCAGCAGTGAAAGGCCAGCGGCCCAGTACTTC
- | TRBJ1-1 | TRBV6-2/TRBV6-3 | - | CASSYPGAWGGNTEAFF | TGTGCCAGCAGTTACCCCGGGGCTTGGGGGGGGAACACTGAAGCTTTCTTT
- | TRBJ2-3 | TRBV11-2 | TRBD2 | CASSLGLAGGGTDTQYF | TGTGCCAGCAGCTTGGGACTAGCGGGGGGTGGAACAGATACGCAGTATTTT
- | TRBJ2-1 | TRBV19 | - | CASSMIGSYNEQFF | TGTGCCAGTAGTATGATCGGCTCCTACAATGAGCAGTTCTTC
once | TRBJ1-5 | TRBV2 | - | CASSEKGRSQPQHF | TGTGCCAGCAGTGAGAAGGGGCGAAGTCAGCCCCAGCATTTT
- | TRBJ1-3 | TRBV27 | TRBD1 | CASTLQGSGNTIYF | TGTGCCAGCACTCTACAGGGGTCTGGAAACACCATATATTTT
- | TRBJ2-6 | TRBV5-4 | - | CASNAGSSGANVLTF | TGTGCCAGCAATGCGGGGTCTTCTGGGGCCAACGTCCTGACTTTC